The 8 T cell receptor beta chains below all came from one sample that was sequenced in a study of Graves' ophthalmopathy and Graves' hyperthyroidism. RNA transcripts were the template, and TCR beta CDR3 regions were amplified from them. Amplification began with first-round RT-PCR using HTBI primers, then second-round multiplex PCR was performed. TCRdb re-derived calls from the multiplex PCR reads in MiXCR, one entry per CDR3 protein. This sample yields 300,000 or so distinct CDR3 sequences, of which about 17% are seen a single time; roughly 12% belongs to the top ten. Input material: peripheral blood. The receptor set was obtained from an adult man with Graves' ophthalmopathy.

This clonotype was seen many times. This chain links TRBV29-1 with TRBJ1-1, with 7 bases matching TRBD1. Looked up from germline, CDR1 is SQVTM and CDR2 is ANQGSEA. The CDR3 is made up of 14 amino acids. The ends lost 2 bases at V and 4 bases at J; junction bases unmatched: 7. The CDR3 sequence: CSVEPRGKGTEAFF. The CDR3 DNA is TGCAGCGTTGAACCCAGGGGGAAGGGCACTGAAGCTTTCTTT.

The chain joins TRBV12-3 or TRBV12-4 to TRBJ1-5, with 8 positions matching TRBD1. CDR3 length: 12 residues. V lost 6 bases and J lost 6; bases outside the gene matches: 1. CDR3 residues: CASRGTGQPQHF. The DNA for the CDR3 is TGTGCCAGCAGGGGGACAGGTCAGCCCCAGCATTTT.

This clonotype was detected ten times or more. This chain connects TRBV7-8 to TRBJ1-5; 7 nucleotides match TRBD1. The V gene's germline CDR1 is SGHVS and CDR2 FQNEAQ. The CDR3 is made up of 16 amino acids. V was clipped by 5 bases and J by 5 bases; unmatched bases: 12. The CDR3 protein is CASSPRGLNFHQPQHF. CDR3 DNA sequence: TGTGCCAGCAGCCCAAGGGGGCTCAATTTTCATCAGCCCCAGCATTTT.

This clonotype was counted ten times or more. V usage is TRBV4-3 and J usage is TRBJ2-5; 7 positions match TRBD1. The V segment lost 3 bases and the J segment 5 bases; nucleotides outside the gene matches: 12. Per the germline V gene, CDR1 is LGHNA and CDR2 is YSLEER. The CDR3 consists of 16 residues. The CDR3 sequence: CASSHAETGARETQYF. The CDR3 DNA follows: TGCGCCAGCAGCCACGCGGAAACAGGGGCGCGGGAGACCCAGTACTTC.

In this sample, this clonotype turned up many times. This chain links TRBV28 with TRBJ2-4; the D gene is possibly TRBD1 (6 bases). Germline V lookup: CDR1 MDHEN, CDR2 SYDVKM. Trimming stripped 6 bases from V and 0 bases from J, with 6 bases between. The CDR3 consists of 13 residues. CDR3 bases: TGTGCCAGCAGACAGGGAGCCAAAAACATTCAGTACTTC. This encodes CASRQGAKNIQYF. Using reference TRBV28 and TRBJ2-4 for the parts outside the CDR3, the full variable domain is DVKVTQSSRYLVKRTGEKVFLECVQDMDHENMFWYRQDPGLGLRLIYFSYDVKMKEKGDIPEGYSVSREKKERFSLILESASTNQTSMYLCASRQGAKNIQYFGAGTRLSVL.

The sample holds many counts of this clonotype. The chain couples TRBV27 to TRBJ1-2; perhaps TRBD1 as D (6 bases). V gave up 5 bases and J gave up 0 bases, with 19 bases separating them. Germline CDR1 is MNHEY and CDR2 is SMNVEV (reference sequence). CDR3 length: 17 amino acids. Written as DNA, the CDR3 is TGTGCCAGCAGTCCACGGACAGACCCTTTAACTAACTATGGCTACACCTTC. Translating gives CASSPRTDPLTNYGYTF.

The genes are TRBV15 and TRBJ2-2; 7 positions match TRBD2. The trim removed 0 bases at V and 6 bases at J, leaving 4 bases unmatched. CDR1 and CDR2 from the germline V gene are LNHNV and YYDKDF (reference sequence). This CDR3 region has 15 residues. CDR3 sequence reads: CATSRDFRGAGELFF. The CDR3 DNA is TGTGCCACCAGCAGAGATTTCCGGGGGGCCGGGGAGCTGTTTTTT.

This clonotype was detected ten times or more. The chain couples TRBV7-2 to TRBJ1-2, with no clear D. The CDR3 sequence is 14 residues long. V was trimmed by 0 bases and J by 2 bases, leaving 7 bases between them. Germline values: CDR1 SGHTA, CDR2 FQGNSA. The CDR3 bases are TGTGCCAGCAGCTTAGCGGTTGCAAACTATGGCTACACCTTC. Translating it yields CASSLAVANYGYTF.